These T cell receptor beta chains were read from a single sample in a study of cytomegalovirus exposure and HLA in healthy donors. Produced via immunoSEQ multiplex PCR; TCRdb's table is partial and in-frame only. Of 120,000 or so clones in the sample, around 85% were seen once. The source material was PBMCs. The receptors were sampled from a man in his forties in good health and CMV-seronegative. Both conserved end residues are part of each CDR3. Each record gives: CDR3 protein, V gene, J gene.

cdr3_aa: CASSQDDRGEGYTF
v_call: TRBV4-3
j_call: TRBJ1-2

cdr3_aa: CASSRRTESYNEQFF
v_call: TRBV4-1
j_call: TRBJ2-1

cdr3_aa: CASGPTQGYNYGYTF
v_call: TRBV12-5
j_call: TRBJ1-2

cdr3_aa: CASSTGWLAGDYNEQFF
v_call: TRBV7-2
j_call: TRBJ2-1

cdr3_aa: CASSITTGGTDTQYF
v_call: TRBV6-4
j_call: TRBJ2-3

cdr3_aa: CASTAGYEKLFF
v_call: TRBV6-1
j_call: TRBJ1-4

cdr3_aa: CSLSGNQETQYF
v_call: TRBV29-1
j_call: TRBJ2-5

cdr3_aa: CASSYGPPNLQPQHF
v_call: TRBV6-5
j_call: TRBJ1-5

cdr3_aa: CASSRTGDHNQPQHF
v_call: TRBV5-1
j_call: TRBJ1-5

cdr3_aa: CAWSELYEQYF
v_call: TRBV30
j_call: TRBJ2-7

cdr3_aa: CASSMRGFGAFF
v_call: TRBV19
j_call: TRBJ1-1

cdr3_aa: CASSPWDSSGNTIYF
v_call: TRBV7-6
j_call: TRBJ1-3

cdr3_aa: CASSVFRGYTF
v_call: TRBV2
j_call: TRBJ1-2

cdr3_aa: CASSLVGGLDTEAFF
v_call: TRBV7-9
j_call: TRBJ1-1

cdr3_aa: CASSQAGVGGDTQYF
v_call: TRBV7-3
j_call: TRBJ2-3

cdr3_aa: CASSLRSDSTEAFF
v_call: TRBV5-1
j_call: TRBJ1-1

cdr3_aa: CASRTGYGANVLTF
v_call: TRBV6-5
j_call: TRBJ2-6

cdr3_aa: CASSLDTGGEQYF
v_call: TRBV7-6
j_call: TRBJ2-7

cdr3_aa: CASSENRVSNQPQHF
v_call: TRBV6-1
j_call: TRBJ1-5

cdr3_aa: CASSFGGLTEAFF
v_call: TRBV28
j_call: TRBJ1-1

cdr3_aa: CASSQVLGNQPQHF
v_call: TRBV4-3
j_call: TRBJ1-5

cdr3_aa: CASSAGLEETQYF
v_call: TRBV5-1
j_call: TRBJ2-5

cdr3_aa: CSVVGEGNQPQHF
v_call: TRBV29-1
j_call: TRBJ1-5

cdr3_aa: CAISWDSLSKSGYTF
v_call: TRBV10-3
j_call: TRBJ1-2

cdr3_aa: CASSEQGASNQPQHF
v_call: TRBV2
j_call: TRBJ1-5

cdr3_aa: CASSLAMRANEAFF
v_call: TRBV5-1
j_call: TRBJ1-1

cdr3_aa: CASSPIGGSDTQYF
v_call: TRBV7-9
j_call: TRBJ2-3

cdr3_aa: CASSSSGQQETQYF
v_call: TRBV28
j_call: TRBJ2-5

cdr3_aa: CASSYLGGRNTEAFF
v_call: TRBV6-5
j_call: TRBJ1-1

cdr3_aa: CASSSDRGLFGYTF
v_call: TRBV5-1
j_call: TRBJ1-2

cdr3_aa: CSARAPRQETQYF
v_call: TRBV29-1
j_call: TRBJ2-5

cdr3_aa: CASSSSRSSGNTIYF
v_call: TRBV6-5
j_call: TRBJ1-3

cdr3_aa: CSVQGEAKNIQYF
v_call: TRBV29-1
j_call: TRBJ2-4

cdr3_aa: CASSDPPQGMSNQPQHF
v_call: TRBV6-1
j_call: TRBJ1-5

cdr3_aa: CASSHAPGQGKNEQFF
v_call: TRBV13
j_call: TRBJ2-1

cdr3_aa: CASSSDRGKGNEQYF
v_call: TRBV5-4
j_call: TRBJ2-7

cdr3_aa: CASSFPGQGKQFF
v_call: TRBV11-2
j_call: TRBJ2-1

cdr3_aa: CASSPGTINTEQYF
v_call: TRBV9
j_call: TRBJ2-7

cdr3_aa: CASSVDRGTEAFF
v_call: TRBV9
j_call: TRBJ1-1

cdr3_aa: CASRAGLNYEQYF
v_call: TRBV19
j_call: TRBJ2-7

cdr3_aa: CASSLYRGIAETQYF
v_call: TRBV7-6
j_call: TRBJ2-5

cdr3_aa: CASSEWIGGQGADTQYF
v_call: TRBV25-1
j_call: TRBJ2-3

cdr3_aa: CASEPGVGQPQHF
v_call: TRBV28
j_call: TRBJ1-5

cdr3_aa: CASRGTSGNNEQFF
v_call: TRBV19
j_call: TRBJ2-1

cdr3_aa: CASSEESSGGLHNEQFF
v_call: TRBV5-6
j_call: TRBJ2-1

cdr3_aa: CASSVFPLLNTEAFF
v_call: TRBV5-6
j_call: TRBJ1-1

cdr3_aa: CASSSLQGNYEQYF
v_call: TRBV7-9
j_call: TRBJ2-7

cdr3_aa: CASSQGTGGTEAFF
v_call: TRBV14
j_call: TRBJ1-1

cdr3_aa: CASTPRGTLGYTF
v_call: TRBV5-4
j_call: TRBJ1-2

cdr3_aa: CASSPPPDSVYEQYF
v_call: TRBV9
j_call: TRBJ2-7